This record concerns one TCR beta chain sequence. Its matching antigen is unknown. The TCRbeta library was prepared with unique molecular identifiers. Via MiXCR, TCRdb re-called the PCR reads, giving one row per CDR3 protein. The profile covers about 3,000 distinct CDR3 sequences, with 28% appearing a single time and roughly 60% taken by the ten largest. Germline-derived CDR1 and CDR2 are SNHLY and FYNNEI. Trimming pared 6 bases from V and 4 bases from J, leaving 10 bases between. The CDR3 totals 12 residues. This record belongs to a study of T-cell reconstitution after alpha-beta-depleted transplantation in children. Study-wide points: Where alpha-beta T cells came from about two months after transplant was reportedly several hundred expanded graft clones.

The material sequenced was PBMCs, mostly from graft donor cells, taken 60 days after TCRalphabeta/CD19-depleted stem cell transplant. The V and J genes are TRBV2 and TRBJ2-7; no clear D gene. This clonotype was sampled from a male patient under 10 years old who had a stem cell transplant for acute myeloid leukemia, so the T cells may come from the graft donor. The DNA for the CDR3 is TGTGCCAGCAGCCTACTACTTTACGAGCAGTACTTC. Amino acid sequence: CASSLLLYEQYF.